One and the same sample provided the 20 T cell receptor beta chains below, sequenced in a study of blood T cell repertoires in COVID-19. Some clones are missing from TCRdb's copy, which holds only in-frame ones; the method was immunoSEQ multiplex PCR. Of roughly 300,000 clones listed, less than 90% were seen once; the top ten hold roughly 1%. Sequenced material: PBMCs or T cells enriched from blood (not recorded which). These receptors all come from a woman aged 25 to 39 who had recovered from COVID-19.

V usage is TRBV11-2 and J usage is TRBJ2-5, with D possibly TRBD2 on 5 matching bases. Germline lookup yields CDR1 SGHAT and CDR2 FQNNGV. Trimming removed 6 bases from V and 4 bases from J, with 18 bases in between. The CDR3 is 15 amino acids. The CDR3 loop reads CASRLQRTAGETQYF. CDR3 nucleotides: TGTGCCAGCAGGTTACAGAGAACGGCGGGAGAGACCCAGTACTTC.

This clone occurred once. J is TRBJ1-2 and V is TRBV9; 8 positions match TRBD1. CDR3 size: 17 residues. The germline gives CDR1 SGDLS, CDR2 YYNGEE. J was trimmed by 7 bases and V by 4 bases; bases with no gene match: 18. This CDR3 reads CASSTPDRAIGGSGYTF. The CDR3 DNA follows: TGTGCCAGCAGCACGCCGGACAGGGCGATCGGTGGTTCTGGCTACACCTTC.

This clone was seen a handful of times. The chain carries TRBV18 and TRBJ1-2, with 8 nucleotides matching TRBD1. The J segment lost 6 bases and the V segment lost 4 bases, leaving 7 bases of the junction unmatched. The CDR3 runs 14 residues. The germline V gene has CDR1 KGHSH and CDR2 LQKENI. Here the CDR3 DNA reads TGTGCCAGCTCACGACCGGGACAGGTTGATGGCTACACCTTC. It codes for CASSRPGQVDGYTF.

The chain employs TRBV2 and TRBJ1-5, with D possibly being TRBD1 (5 bases). This CDR3 is 15 amino acids long. Germline-derived CDR1 and CDR2 are SNHLY and FYNNEI. Trimming took off 5 bases at V and 4 bases at J, with 15 bases between the two ends. The CDR3 DNA follows: TGTGCCAGCAGTCGGACTACAGGATATAATCAGCCCCAGCATTTT. It is translated as CASSRTTGYNQPQHF.

The J gene is TRBJ1-2, the V gene TRBV27; the match to TRBD1 covers 10 bases. Trimming took 6 bases from V and 4 from J; bases not matched to a gene: 5. The germline V gene has CDR1 MNHEY and CDR2 SMNVEV (reference sequence). This CDR3 region has 14 residues. The CDR3 here is CASSRDRGAYGYTF. The DNA for the CDR3 is TGTGCCAGCAGCCGGGACAGGGGTGCCTATGGCTACACCTTC.

The chain uses TRBV18 and TRBJ2-7; 7 bases are a match to TRBD2. V lost 3 bases to trimming and J lost 4 bases; unmatched junction nucleotides: 6. The germline V gene encodes CDR1 KGHSH and CDR2 LQKENI. This CDR3 region has 14 residues. The CDR3 region has the DNA TGTGCCAGCTCACCTGGACTAGTAGGATACGAGCAGTACTTC. Its protein product is CASSPGLVGYEQYF.

The count of this clone is one. The chain couples TRBV14 to TRBJ1-3; 7 bases are a match to TRBD1. This CDR3 has 15 amino acids. V was pared by 3 bases and J by 4 bases, with 6 bases of the junction left unmatched. Germline V gene lookup returns CDR1 SGHDN and CDR2 FVKESK. CDR3 loop: CASSQRQGRGNTIYF. CDR3 DNA sequence: TGTGCCAGCAGCCAGAGACAGGGCCGAGGAAACACCATATATTTT.

This chain joins TRBV5-1 and TRBJ1-6; 7 nucleotides line up with TRBD1. CDR3 length: 16 residues. Germline CDR1 SGHRS, CDR2 YFSETQ. The ends lost 0 bases at V and 5 bases at J; junction bases unmatched: 5. DNA of the CDR3: TGCGCCAGCAGCTTGGTGGGCAGGGGGAATAATTCACCCCTCCACTTT. Amino acid sequence: CASSLVGRGNNSPLHF.

This CDR3 is CASSLSPPIQGTVNSPLHF. The CDR3 nucleotides read TGTGCCAGCAGTTTATCCCCCCCCATACAGGGGACGGTTAATTCACCCCTCCACTTT. The chain joins TRBV27 to TRBJ1-6; 7 nucleotides align to TRBD1. V shed 0 bases, J shed 6 bases, and the junction held 14 bases outside the gene matches. This CDR3 contains 19 residues. In germline, CDR1 is MNHEY, CDR2 SMNVEV (reference sequence).

This chain joins TRBV28 and TRBJ1-5; D gene unclear. The CDR3 consists of 12 residues. The germline gives CDR1 MDHEN, CDR2 SYDVKM. The ends were cut back, 5 bases at V and 7 bases at J, with 9 bases in the middle. Written as DNA, the CDR3 is TGTGCCAGCAGTCTCGTTCGGCAGCCCCAGCATTTT. As protein: CASSLVRQPQHF.

The V gene is TRBV5-4, the J gene TRBJ1-1; 9 positions match TRBD1. The germline V gene encodes CDR1 SGHNT and CDR2 YYREEE (reference sequence). This CDR3 region has 19 residues. Germline trimming cut 5 bases from V and 0 bases from J; bases unmatched to any gene: 17. The CDR3 sequence: CASSSPLGGQGLMNTEAFF. CDR3 sequence (DNA): TGTGCCAGCAGTTCGCCCCTGGGGGGACAGGGCCTCATGAACACTGAAGCTTTCTTT.

The chain joins TRBV5-5 to TRBJ2-5, with D perhaps TRBD2 (6 bases). The CDR3 is made up of 13 amino acids. V was cut by 2 bases and J by 5 bases, with 10 bases left in between. Germline CDR1 is SGHKS and CDR2 is YYEKEE (reference sequence). Written as DNA, the CDR3 is TGTGCCAGCAGCTTCGGGGGAGAGGAGACCCAGTACTTC. This encodes CASSFGGEETQYF.

The CDR3 protein is CASSYGQEETQYF. CDR3 bases: TGCGCCAGCAGCTACGGACAGGAGGAGACCCAGTACTTC. The gene calls are TRBV4-1 and TRBJ2-5, with 7 bases fitting TRBD1. The J segment lost 5 bases and the V segment lost 5 bases, leaving 5 bases of the junction unmatched. Germline V lookup: CDR1 MGHRA, CDR2 YSYEKL. The CDR3 runs 13 residues.

The chain recombines TRBV7-2 with TRBJ2-3; D gene uncertain. CDR3 size: 14 residues. Germline-derived CDR1 and CDR2 are SGHTA and FQGNSA. V was shortened by 5 bases and J by 0 bases, with 9 bases between the two germline ends. The CDR3 loop reads CASSQTSSTDTQYF. The CDR3 DNA reads TGTGCCAGCAGCCAGACAAGTAGCACAGATACGCAGTATTTT.

This clone was detected once. This chain joins TRBV6-5 and TRBJ2-7; perhaps TRBD1 as D (6 bases). The CDR3 contains 12 residues. CDR1 is MNHEY and CDR2 is SVGAGI in the germline V gene. Trimming cost V 6 bases and J 4 bases, with 10 bases left between them. The CDR3 protein is CASRFTGYEQYF. In DNA form, the CDR3 reads TGTGCCAGCAGGTTCACAGGGTACGAGCAGTACTTC.

This chain connects TRBV27 to TRBJ2-2; 8 bases are a match to TRBD1. Trimming took 5 bases from V and 4 from J; bases not matched to a gene: 6. The CDR3 spans 15 residues. CDR1 and CDR2 (germline): MNHEY, SMNVEV (reference sequence). DNA for the CDR3: TGTGCCAGCAGTCGTGGGACAGGCCTCACCGGGGAGCTGTTTTTT. Its translation is CASSRGTGLTGELFF.

The rearrangement uses TRBV9 and TRBJ1-1; D is perhaps TRBD1 (6 bases). Per germline, CDR1 SGDLS and CDR2 YYNGEE. The length of the CDR3 is 15 residues. The V end lost 1 base, the J end lost 4 bases, and 14 bases lay between the germline ends. CDR3 nucleotide sequence: TGTGCCAGCAGCGTACAAGCGGAAGGGGGCACTGAAGCTTTCTTT. It codes for CASSVQAEGGTEAFF.

This clone is a singleton in its sample. The rearrangement uses TRBV7-9 and TRBJ1-6, with D possibly TRBD1 on 5 matching bases. CDR3 length: 16 amino acids. With 4 bases removed from V and 0 bases from J, the gap between germline ends came to 10 bases. CDR1 and CDR2 from the germline V gene are SEHNR and FQNEAQ (reference sequence). The CDR3 DNA reads TGTGCCAGCAGCTCAGACAGTAGCTCCTATAATTCACCCCTCCACTTT. Translated, it gives CASSSDSSSYNSPLHF.

The J gene is TRBJ2-1, the V gene TRBV20-1; 11 bases are a match to TRBD2. CDR3 length: 15 residues. V shed 3 bases and J 6 bases; nucleotides not matched to a gene: 7. Looked up from germline, CDR1 is DFQATT and CDR2 is SNEGSKA (reference sequence). The CDR3 coding sequence is TGCAGTGCTAGTTTGAGGCTAGCGGGGGGCAATGAGCAGTTCTTC. Its protein product is CSASLRLAGGNEQFF.

This clone has just a few counts. The chain links TRBV19 to TRBJ1-1; 10 bases agree with TRBD1. This CDR3 contains 17 residues. V was clipped by 5 bases and J by 4 bases; unmatched bases: 13. Germline CDR1 LNHDA, CDR2 SQIVND (reference sequence). The CDR3 nucleotides are TGTGCCAGTAGTGGCCCCGGGGACAGGGGCTCCCCCACTGAAGCTTTCTTT. Residues: CASSGPGDRGSPTEAFF.